This T cell receptor (beta chain) appears in the sequencing data of a study of identical twins. cDNA molecules carried unique molecular identifiers, and template switching added a universal primer site. TCRdb ran MiXCR on the 5' RACE reads and lists one entry per CDR3 protein. The sample includes around 1.7 million distinct CDR3 sequences, about 32% of them seen just once. Broader study findings: Findings depended on cross-sectional statistics rather than tracking the same donors. There was more out-of-frame TCR alpha sharing in monozygotic twins than models estimated. Insertions ran lower in abundant cord blood beta clonotypes, though not in memory repertoires.

As to this clonotype: The target antigen is unknown.

The ends lost 2 bases at V and 6 bases at J; junction bases unmatched: 6. Germline V gene sequence: CDR1 ENHRY, CDR2 SYGVKD. This CDR3 contains 14 residues. The source material was cord blood. The sequence was collected from a newborn girl in good health. This chain connects TRBV10-3 to TRBJ1-1; 7 nucleotides match TRBD1. CDR3 coding DNA: TGTGCCATCAGTGAGATCGGCAGGGGGGCTGAAGCTTTCTTT. Its translation is CAISEIGRGAEAFF.